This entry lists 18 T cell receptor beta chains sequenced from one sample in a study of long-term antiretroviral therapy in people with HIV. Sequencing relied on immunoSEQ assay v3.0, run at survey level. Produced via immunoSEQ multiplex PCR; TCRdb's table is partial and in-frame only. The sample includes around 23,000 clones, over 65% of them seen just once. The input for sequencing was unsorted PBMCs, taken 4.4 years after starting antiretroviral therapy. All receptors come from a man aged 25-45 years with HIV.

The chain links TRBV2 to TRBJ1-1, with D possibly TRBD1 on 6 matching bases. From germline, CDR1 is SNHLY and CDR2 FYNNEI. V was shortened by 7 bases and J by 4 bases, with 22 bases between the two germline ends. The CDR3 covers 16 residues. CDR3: CASNPGAQPKATEAFF. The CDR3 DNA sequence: TGTGCCAGCAATCCGGGGGCGCAGCCAAAAGCCACTGAAGCTTTCTTT.

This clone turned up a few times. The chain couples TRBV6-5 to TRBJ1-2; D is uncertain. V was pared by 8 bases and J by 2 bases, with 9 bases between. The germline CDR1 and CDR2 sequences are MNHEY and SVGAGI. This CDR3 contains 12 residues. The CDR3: CASFGMNYGYTF. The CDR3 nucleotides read TGTGCCAGCTTTGGTATGAACTATGGCTACACCTTC.

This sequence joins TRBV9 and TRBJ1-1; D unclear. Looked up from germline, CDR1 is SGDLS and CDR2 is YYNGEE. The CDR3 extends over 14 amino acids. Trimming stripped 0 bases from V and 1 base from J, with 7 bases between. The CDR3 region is CASSVVPENTEAFF. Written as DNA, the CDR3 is TGTGCCAGCAGCGTAGTCCCAGAGAACACTGAAGCTTTCTTT.

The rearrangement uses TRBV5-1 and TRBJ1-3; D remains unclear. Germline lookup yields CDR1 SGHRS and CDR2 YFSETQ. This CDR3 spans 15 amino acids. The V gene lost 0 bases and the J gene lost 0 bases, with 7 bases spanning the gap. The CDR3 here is CASSLGSGSGNTIYF. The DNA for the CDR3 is TGCGCCAGCAGCTTGGGCAGCGGCTCTGGAAACACCATATATTTT.

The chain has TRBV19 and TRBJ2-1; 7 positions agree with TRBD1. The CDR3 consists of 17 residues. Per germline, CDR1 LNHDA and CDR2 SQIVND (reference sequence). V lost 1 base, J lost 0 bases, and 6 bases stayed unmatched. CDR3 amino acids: CASSIGLTGRSYNEQFF. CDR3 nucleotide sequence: TGTGCCAGTAGTATAGGTCTGACAGGGCGCTCCTACAATGAGCAGTTCTTC.

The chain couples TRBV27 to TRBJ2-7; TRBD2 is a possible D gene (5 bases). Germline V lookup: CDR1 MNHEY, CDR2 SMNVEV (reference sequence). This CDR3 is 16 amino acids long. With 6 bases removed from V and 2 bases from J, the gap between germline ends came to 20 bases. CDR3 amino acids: CASSTRVGGLPYEQYF. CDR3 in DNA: TGTGCCAGCAGCACCCGGGTAGGAGGATTGCCCTACGAGCAGTACTTC.

The CDR3 region is CASSGGLAAYNEQFF. The CDR3 nucleotides read TGTGCCAGCAGCGGGGGACTAGCGGCCTACAATGAGCAGTTCTTC. The chain is built from TRBV5-4 and TRBJ2-1; 11 bases are shared with TRBD2. With V trimmed by 4 bases and J by 2 bases, 2 bases remained unmatched. The germline CDR1 and CDR2 sequences are SGHNT and YYREEE (reference sequence). This CDR3 spans 15 amino acids.

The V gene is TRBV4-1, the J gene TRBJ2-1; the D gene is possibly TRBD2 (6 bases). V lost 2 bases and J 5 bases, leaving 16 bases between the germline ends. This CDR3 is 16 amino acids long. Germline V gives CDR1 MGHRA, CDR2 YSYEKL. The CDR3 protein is CASSQYPAGSHNEQFF. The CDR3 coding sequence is TGCGCCAGCAGCCAATATCCGGCGGGGTCGCACAATGAGCAGTTCTTC.

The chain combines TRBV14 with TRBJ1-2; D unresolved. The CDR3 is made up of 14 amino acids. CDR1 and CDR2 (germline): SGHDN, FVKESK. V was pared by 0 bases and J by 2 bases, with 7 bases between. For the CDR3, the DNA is TGTGCCAGCAGCCAAGACGGCGGGAACTATGGCTACACCTTC. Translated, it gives CASSQDGGNYGYTF.

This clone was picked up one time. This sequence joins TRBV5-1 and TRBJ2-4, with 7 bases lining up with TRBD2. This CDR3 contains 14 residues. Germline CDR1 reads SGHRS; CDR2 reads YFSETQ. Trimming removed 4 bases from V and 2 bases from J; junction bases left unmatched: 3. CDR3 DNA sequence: TGCGCCAGCAGCGCGCGGGAGTCCAAAAACATTCAGTACTTC. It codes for CASSARESKNIQYF.

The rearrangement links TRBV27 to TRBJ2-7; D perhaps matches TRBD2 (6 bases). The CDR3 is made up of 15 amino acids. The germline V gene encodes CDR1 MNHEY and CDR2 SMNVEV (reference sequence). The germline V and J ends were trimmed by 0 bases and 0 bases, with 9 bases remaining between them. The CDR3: CASSLSRAGSYEQYF. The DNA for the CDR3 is TGTGCCAGCAGTTTATCCAGAGCGGGCTCCTACGAGCAGTACTTC.

This chain's CDR3 is CSVDEGQYGYTF. CDR3 sequence (DNA): TGCAGCGTTGATGAAGGGCAGTACGGCTACACCTTC. This chain links TRBV29-1 with TRBJ1-2, with no clear D. This CDR3 region has 12 residues. V shed 3 bases and J shed 8 bases, with 13 bases lying between them. CDR1 is SQVTM and CDR2 is ANQGSEA in the germline V gene.

CDR3 DNA: TGTGCCAGCAGCTTGGGGGGGCACTACGAGCAGTACTTC. Its protein product is CASSLGGHYEQYF. The rearrangement uses TRBV5-6 and TRBJ2-7; D is possibly TRBD1 (6 bases). Germline loops: CDR1 SGHDT, CDR2 YYEEEE. The CDR3 contains 13 residues. V lost 0 bases and J lost 3, with 7 bases in between.

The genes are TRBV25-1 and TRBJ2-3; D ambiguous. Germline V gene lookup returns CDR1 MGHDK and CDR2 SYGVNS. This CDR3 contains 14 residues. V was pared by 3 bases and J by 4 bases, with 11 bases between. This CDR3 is CASSDRGGADTQYF. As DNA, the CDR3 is TGTGCCAGCAGTGATCGCGGTGGAGCAGATACGCAGTATTTT. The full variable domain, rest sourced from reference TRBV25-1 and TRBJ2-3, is EADIYQTPRYLVIGTGKKITLECSQTMGHDKMYWYQQDPGMELHLIHYSYGVNSTEKGDLSSESTVSRIRTEHFPLTLESARPSHTSQYLCASSDRGGADTQYFGPGTRLTVL.

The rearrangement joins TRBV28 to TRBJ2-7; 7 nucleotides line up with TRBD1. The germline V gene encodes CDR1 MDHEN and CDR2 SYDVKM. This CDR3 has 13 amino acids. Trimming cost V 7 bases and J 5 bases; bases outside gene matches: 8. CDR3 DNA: TGTGCCAGCACCCCCGGGACAGCCAACGAGCAGTACTTC. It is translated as CASTPGTANEQYF.

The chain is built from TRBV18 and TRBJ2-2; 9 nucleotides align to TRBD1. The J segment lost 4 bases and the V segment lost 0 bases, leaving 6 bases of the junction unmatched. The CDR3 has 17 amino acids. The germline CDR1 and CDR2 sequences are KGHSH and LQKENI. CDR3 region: CASSPPRDRVGTGELFF. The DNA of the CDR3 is TGTGCCAGCTCACCACCGAGGGACAGGGTTGGCACCGGGGAGCTGTTTTTT.

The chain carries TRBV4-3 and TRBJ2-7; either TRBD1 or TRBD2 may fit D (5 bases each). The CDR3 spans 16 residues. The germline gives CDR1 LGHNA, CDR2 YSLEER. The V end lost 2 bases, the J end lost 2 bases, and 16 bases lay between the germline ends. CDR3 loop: CASSQPTTEGPYEQYF. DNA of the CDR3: TGCGCCAGCAGCCAACCAACCACCGAGGGACCCTACGAGCAGTACTTC.

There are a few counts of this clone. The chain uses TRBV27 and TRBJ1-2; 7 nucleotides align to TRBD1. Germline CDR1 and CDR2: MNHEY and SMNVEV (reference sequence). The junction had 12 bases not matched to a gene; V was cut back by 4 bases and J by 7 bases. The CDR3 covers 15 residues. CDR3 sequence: CASSSTTGRGPGYTF. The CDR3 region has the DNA TGTGCCAGCAGTTCAACCACGGGGAGGGGGCCTGGCTACACCTTC.